A single sample is the source of the 26 T cell receptor beta chains below, sequenced in a study of cytomegalovirus exposure and HLA in healthy donors. Primers included in the PCR were 60 Vbeta and 13 Jbeta primers. Sequencing was performed with immunoSEQ multiplex PCR; in TCRdb, only in-frame clones are kept and a portion is missing. The sample gives under 200,000 clones, around four fifths of which show up once; 1.9% is in the top ten. Material: PBMCs. Receptors originate from a man aged 18-30 years in good health and CMV-seronegative.

The V gene is TRBV10-3, the J gene TRBJ1-1; 8 nucleotides line up with TRBD1. CDR3 length: 15 residues. CDR1 ENHRY and CDR2 SYGVKD come from the germline V gene. V lost 4 bases to trimming and J lost 1 base; unmatched junction nucleotides: 5. This chain's CDR3 is CAISGRGQGNTEAFF. In nucleotides, the CDR3 is TGTGCCATCAGTGGACGAGGACAGGGGAACACTGAAGCTTTCTTT.

The rearrangement joins TRBV7-9 to TRBJ2-1, with D possibly being TRBD2 (5 bases). The germline CDR1 and CDR2 sequences are SEHNR and FQNEAQ (reference sequence). This CDR3 comprises 14 residues. Trimming left V 5 bases short and J 0 bases short, with 8 bases between. In DNA, the CDR3 is TGTGCCAGCAGCGGGAGTTTCTCCTACAATGAGCAGTTCTTC. Its protein product is CASSGSFSYNEQFF.

This sequence joins TRBV9 and TRBJ1-1, with D perhaps matching TRBD1 (5 bases). The CDR3 is 14 amino acids. Trimming took 4 bases from V and 5 from J, leaving 15 bases between them. CDR1 and CDR2 (germline): SGDLS, YYNGEE. This chain's CDR3 is CASSSLSGGTEAFF. The DNA for the CDR3 is TGTGCCAGCAGCTCTCTGTCGGGGGGGACTGAAGCTTTCTTT.

The chain carries TRBV10-3 and TRBJ2-3, with D hard to call. The CDR3 contains 15 residues. Germline V gene data show CDR1 as ENHRY and CDR2 as SYGVKD. V was cut by 6 bases and J by 2 bases, with 15 bases left in between. CDR3 DNA sequence: TGTGCCATCAGGGCAGCTAGTAGCCCCACAGATACGCAGTATTTT. This gives the protein CAIRAASSPTDTQYF.

The chain links TRBV11-2 to TRBJ2-1; 14 bases match TRBD2. The CDR3 covers 17 residues. Trimming cost V 5 bases and J 7 bases; bases outside gene matches: 10. Germline CDR1 is SGHAT and CDR2 is FQNNGV. The CDR3 DNA is TGTGCCAGCAGCACTACGGAGGGACTAGCGGGAGAAAATGAGCAGTTCTTC. Translating it yields CASSTTEGLAGENEQFF.

This clone occurred a few times. V usage is TRBV5-1 and J usage is TRBJ2-5; 8 bases match TRBD2. CDR3 size: 17 residues. V was pared by 4 bases and J by 0 bases, with 11 bases of the junction left unmatched. Per germline, CDR1 SGHRS and CDR2 YFSETQ. CDR3: CASSRGLAGLYQETQYF. CDR3 sequence (DNA): TGCGCCAGCAGCCGTGGACTAGCCGGATTGTACCAAGAGACCCAGTACTTC.

The CDR3 nucleotides read TGCGCCAGCAGCCAAGATCTTGGCAGGGTAAAGTACTTC. This translates into CASSQDLGRVKYF. The chain recombines TRBV4-1 with TRBJ2-7; weak D call: TRBD1 (5 bases). Trimming cost V 0 bases and J 11 bases, with 14 bases left between them. This CDR3 is built from 13 residues. Germline V gene lookup returns CDR1 MGHRA and CDR2 YSYEKL.

The chain combines TRBV9 with TRBJ1-4; TRBD1 might be the D (5 bases). The V gene lost 3 bases and the J gene lost 6 bases, with 15 bases spanning the gap. CDR1 is SGDLS, CDR2 YYNGEE, per germline. The CDR3 spans 15 residues. The CDR3 nucleotides read TGTGCCAGCAGCGGAGCGGGGGGTCGAGATGAAAAACTGTTTTTT. This sequence encodes CASSGAGGRDEKLFF.

CDR3 residues: CASSPLGVSGSNEQFF. In DNA, the CDR3 is TGTGCCAGCAGTCCCTTGGGGGTTAGCGGGAGCAATGAGCAGTTCTTC. This sequence joins TRBV27 and TRBJ2-1, with 9 bases aligning to TRBD2. V dropped 5 bases and J dropped 6; count of bases not matched to a gene: 11. Germline V gene lookup returns CDR1 MNHEY and CDR2 SMNVEV (reference sequence). The CDR3 is 16 residues long.

The chain uses TRBV6-5 and TRBJ2-5; 9 bases line up with TRBD1. The CDR3 extends over 13 amino acids. J gave up 5 bases and V 6 bases, and 4 bases lay outside the gene matches. Germline assignment: CDR1 MNHEY and CDR2 SVGAGI. CDR3 sequence reads: CASRQGAGETQYF. CDR3 bases: TGTGCCAGCAGACAGGGGGCAGGGGAGACCCAGTACTTC.

This chain uses TRBV11-2 with TRBJ2-2; no clear D gene. Germline V gene lookup returns CDR1 SGHAT and CDR2 FQNNGV. The V end was cut by 1 base, the J end by 2 bases, with 14 bases between. This CDR3 has 17 amino acids. DNA for the CDR3: TGTGCCAGCAGCTTAGTGGTTGGGCAGCCCAACACCGGGGAGCTGTTTTTT. Protein sequence: CASSLVVGQPNTGELFF.

The chain has TRBV7-2 and TRBJ1-5; D may be TRBD1 (5 bases). This CDR3 region has 15 residues. Looked up from germline, CDR1 is SGHTA and CDR2 is FQGNSA. V was shortened by 1 base and J by 3 bases, with 10 bases between the two germline ends. CDR3 residues: CASSLETGDNQPQHF. DNA of the CDR3: TGTGCCAGCAGCTTAGAGACGGGGGACAATCAGCCCCAGCATTTT. Together with reference TRBV7-2 and TRBJ1-5, the CDR3 gives the full variable domain: GAGVSQSPSNKVTEKGKDVELRCDPISGHTALYWYRQSLGQGLEFLIYFQGNSAPDKSGLPSDRFSAERTGGSVSTLTIQRTQQEDSAVYLCASSLETGDNQPQHFGDGTRLSIL.

The chain employs TRBV6-1 and TRBJ2-2; D possibly corresponds to TRBD1 (6 bases). Between the trimmed V and J ends, which lost 10 bases and 4 bases, there was a span of 19 bases. Germline V gives CDR1 MNHNS, CDR2 SASEGT. The CDR3 is 15 amino acids. CDR3 DNA: TGTGCCATAACTAGGGGGATGGAGTTCACCGGGGAGCTGTTTTTT. This sequence encodes CAITRGMEFTGELFF.

The chain recombines TRBV6-1 with TRBJ1-1, with no clear D. Deletions cut 6 bases from V and 7 bases from J, with 12 bases between. CDR3 length equals 12 residues. CDR1 and CDR2 (germline): MNHNS, SASEGT. The CDR3 sequence: CASRLFSGEAFF. The CDR3 DNA reads TGTGCCAGCAGATTGTTTAGTGGTGAAGCTTTCTTT.

The chain uses TRBV18 and TRBJ2-2, with 8 bases matching TRBD1. With V trimmed by 3 bases and J by 6 bases, 3 bases remained unmatched. This CDR3 has 14 residues. Germline lookup yields CDR1 KGHSH and CDR2 LQKENI. The CDR3 region is CASSPGQESGELFF. The CDR3 DNA reads TGTGCCAGCTCACCGGGACAGGAATCCGGGGAGCTGTTTTTT. The whole variable domain, filled in from reference TRBV18 and TRBJ2-2, reads NAGVMQNPRHLVRRRGQEARLRCSPMKGHSHVYWYRQLPEEGLKFMVYLQKENIIDESGMPKERFSAEFPKEGPSILRIQQVVRGDSAAYFCASSPGQESGELFFGEGSRLTVL.

This clone was seen a few times. The chain uses TRBV30 and TRBJ1-1; D may be TRBD1 (6 bases). The V and J ends lost 2 bases and 2 bases respectively, with 9 bases between them. From germline, CDR1 is GTSNPN and CDR2 SVGIG (reference sequence). CDR3 length equals 13 residues. The CDR3 bases are TGTGCCTGGAGTTGGACAGACAACACTGAAGCTTTCTTT. Translation gives CAWSWTDNTEAFF. The variable domain in full, with the rest retrieved from reference TRBV30 and TRBJ1-1, is SQTIHQWPATLVQPVGSPLSLECTVEGTSNPNLYWYRQAAGRGLQLLFYSVGIGQISSEVPQNLSASRPQDRQFILSSKKLLLSDSGFYLCAWSWTDNTEAFFGQGTRLTVV.

This chain links TRBV7-9 with TRBJ1-2; TRBD1 agrees at 10 bases. The J segment lost 10 bases and the V segment lost 5 bases, leaving 13 bases of the junction unmatched. The CDR3 spans 15 residues. The germline gives CDR1 SEHNR, CDR2 FQNEAQ (reference sequence). The CDR3 coding sequence is TGTGCCAGCAGCCTACCTTATGGGACAGGGGTAGACTACACCTTC. As protein: CASSLPYGTGVDYTF.

This clone was observed a few times. This CDR3 reads CASTRLAGGQETQYF. The CDR3 DNA reads TGTGCCAGCACCAGACTAGCGGGGGGGCAAGAGACCCAGTACTTC. This rearrangement joins TRBV2 to TRBJ2-5, with 14 bases aligning to TRBD2. The CDR3 has 15 amino acids. V lost 7 bases, J lost 2 bases, and 3 bases stayed unmatched. Germline V lookup: CDR1 SNHLY, CDR2 FYNNEI. Variable domain in full (rest from reference TRBV2 and TRBJ2-5): EPEVTQTPSHQVTQMGQEVILRCVPISNHLYFYWYRQILGQKVEFLVSFYNNEISEKSEIFDDQFSVERPDGSNFTLKIRSTKLEDSAMYFCASTRLAGGQETQYFGPGTRLLVL.

The V call is TRBV6-4, the J call TRBJ2-3, with 9 positions matching TRBD1. The CDR3 is 15 residues long. Germline V gene sequence: CDR1 MRHNA, CDR2 SNTAGT. The trim removed 3 bases at V and 5 bases at J, leaving 6 bases unmatched. DNA of the CDR3: TGTGCCAGCAGTGAAACGGGACAGGGAGTAGATACGCAGTATTTT. This encodes CASSETGQGVDTQYF.

This clone was counted a single time. This chain uses TRBV6-5 with TRBJ2-3, with 14 bases aligning to TRBD2. V was pared by 7 bases and J by 7 bases, with 7 bases of the junction left unmatched. CDR1 and CDR2 from the germline V gene are MNHEY and SVGAGI. There are 15 residues in the CDR3. This CDR3 reads CASTPGLAGANTQYF. CDR3 in DNA: TGTGCCAGCACCCCGGGACTAGCGGGGGCAAATACGCAGTATTTT.

The rearrangement links TRBV5-6 to TRBJ2-1, with TRBD2 as a possible D gene (5 bases). The V gene's germline CDR1 is SGHDT and CDR2 YYEEEE. This CDR3 has 14 amino acids. With 2 bases removed from V and 0 bases from J, the gap between germline ends came to 6 bases. CDR3 sequence: CASSFGVSYNEQFF. DNA for the CDR3: TGTGCCAGCAGCTTCGGGGTCTCCTACAATGAGCAGTTCTTC. The whole variable domain, remainder taken from reference TRBV5-6 and TRBJ2-1, is DAGVTQSPTHLIKTRGQQVTLRCSPKSGHDTVSWYQQALGQGPQFIFQYYEEEERQRGNFPDRFSGHQFPNYSSELNVNALLLGDSALYLCASSFGVSYNEQFFGPGTRLTVL.

In its sample, this clone was seen once. The junction departs from the called germline gene at one end, perhaps through a read error. The CDR3 DNA is TGTGCCAGCAGCCAACGGACAGGGGACTATGACTACACCTTC. It yields the protein CASSQRTGDYDYTF. This sequence joins TRBV14 and TRBJ1-2, with TRBD1 matching over 9 bases. Germline CDR1 SGHDN, CDR2 FVKESK. This CDR3 has 14 amino acids.

This chain uses TRBV7-6 with TRBJ2-5, with 7 bases matching TRBD1. The CDR3 has 12 residues. In germline, CDR1 is SGHVS, CDR2 FNYEAQ. Trimming at V came to 7 bases and at J to 4 bases, leaving 3 bases not matched to a gene. As DNA, the CDR3 is TGTGCCAGCACCCCAGGGGGAGAGACCCAGTACTTC. Protein product: CASTPGGETQYF.

The chain recombines TRBV6-6 with TRBJ2-2; the match to TRBD2 covers 9 bases. Germline V gene lookup returns CDR1 MNHNY and CDR2 SVGAGI (reference sequence). V gave up 1 base and J gave up 6 bases; unmatched junction bases: 6. The CDR3 has 16 amino acids. CDR3 in DNA: TGTGCCAGCAGTTACTATAGACTAGCGGCCCCCGGGGAGCTGTTTTTT. Translation: CASSYYRLAAPGELFF.

The J gene is TRBJ2-1, the V gene TRBV5-1; D ambiguous. The germline gives CDR1 SGHRS, CDR2 YFSETQ. This CDR3 has 13 residues. V lost 4 bases to trimming and J lost 8 bases, with 13 bases between them. The CDR3 bases are TGCGCCAGCAGCGACGGGTACTCCGATGAGCAGTTCTTC. It specifies CASSDGYSDEQFF.

The chain recombines TRBV27 with TRBJ2-2; TRBD1 aligns across 7 bases. The germline gives CDR1 MNHEY, CDR2 SMNVEV (reference sequence). The CDR3 spans 19 residues. V lost 2 bases, J lost 0 bases, and 12 bases stayed unmatched. The CDR3 sequence: CASSLIPGTAESNTGELFF. CDR3 DNA: TGTGCCAGCAGTTTAATTCCCGGGACAGCAGAATCGAACACCGGGGAGCTGTTTTTT.